The rows below give T cell receptor beta chains drawn from one sample of a study of Graves' ophthalmopathy and Graves' hyperthyroidism. Using its own MiXCR run on the multiplex PCR reads, TCRdb lists one record per CDR3 protein. Among 580,000 or so distinct CDR3 sequences, under 40% were seen once, and the ten largest hold 3.5% to 4.5%. The specimen sequenced was peripheral blood or thyroid tissue (not recorded which). These receptors were collected from an adult man with Graves' hyperthyroidism. The CDR3 runs from the conserved cysteine through the conserved F or W. D genes are given only for firm matches. The size field is filled for only some rows; it gives once, few, many or a size class.

V gene	D gene	clone size	J gene	CDR3 DNA	CDR3 protein
TRBV12-3/TRBV12-4	NA	many	TRBJ2-7	TGTGCCAGCAGTTTAGGGCAGGACGGCTACGAGCAGTACTTC	CASSLGQDGYEQYF
TRBV19	NA	many	TRBJ2-2	TGTGCCAGTAGAGGTGGGACTGCGAACACCGGGGAGCTGTTTTTT	CASRGGTANTGELFF
TRBV29-1	TRBD1	once	TRBJ1-2	TGCACCAAACCGGGACAGATGTATGGCTACACCTTC	CTKPGQMYGYTF
TRBV20-1	TRBD1	few	TRBJ1-1	TGCAGTGCTAATTCCCCCACAGGGGCCCCTGAAGCTTTCTTT	CSANSPTGAPEAFF
TRBV15	NA	NA	TRBJ2-1	TGTGCCACCAGGGGATTTCGGGGCTCCTACAATGAGCAGTTCTTC	CATRGFRGSYNEQFF
TRBV20-1	NA	NA	TRBJ2-5	TGCAGTGCTGCCCCCGTATCGGTGACGGAGACCCAGTACTTC	CSAAPVSVTETQYF
TRBV4-1	NA	many	TRBJ1-2	TGCGCCAGCAGCCAAGAGGCGGCTAACTATGGCTACACCTTC	CASSQEAANYGYTF
TRBV7-8	NA	few	TRBJ2-7	TGTGCCAGCAGCACGGAACCGGGTTCCTACGAGCAGTACTTC	CASSTEPGSYEQYF
TRBV6-5	NA	many	TRBJ2-2	TGTGCCAGCAGTCCCCGAGCGGTAAACACCGGGGAGCTGTTTTTT	CASSPRAVNTGELFF
TRBV27	NA	many	TRBJ1-2	TGTGCCAGCAAATACAGGGCGGATAGCTATGGCTACACCTTC	CASKYRADSYGYTF
TRBV3-1	TRBD1	NA	TRBJ2-7	TGTGCCAGCAGCTCCGGGACAGTCAGCGCATACGAGCAGTACTTC	CASSSGTVSAYEQYF
TRBV10-3	NA	NA	TRBJ1-2	TGTGCCATCAGCGAAGGGGGGATGGGAAGGTACACCTTC	CAISEGGMGRYTF
TRBV24-1	TRBD1	many	TRBJ1-4	TGTGCCACCAGTGATCAGGGGGAAGGGGATGAAAAACTGTTTTTT	CATSDQGEGDEKLFF
TRBV6-5	NA	NA	TRBJ1-3	TGTGTCAGCAGTAACCACGACATCCTCTCTGGAAACACCATATATTTT	CVSSNHDILSGNTIYF
TRBV6-1	TRBD1	many	TRBJ2-7	TGTGCCAGCAGTATGGACAGGGCAAGACCCTACGAGCAGTACTTC	CASSMDRARPYEQYF